These 21 T cell receptor beta chains came from one sample sequenced in a study of blood T cell repertoires in COVID-19. Some clones are missing from TCRdb's copy, which holds only in-frame ones; the method was immunoSEQ multiplex PCR. In the table there are some 59,000 clones, over 60% of which are singletons. The specimen sequenced was peripheral blood. The receptors derive from a man between 25 and 39 years old with COVID-19, enrolled during active disease.

This rearrangement joins TRBV5-1 to TRBJ1-2; D gene uncertain. The CDR3 loop spans 12 amino acids. Germline V gene lookup returns CDR1 SGHRS and CDR2 YFSETQ. With 4 bases removed from V and 6 bases from J, the gap between germline ends came to 10 bases. DNA for the CDR3: TGCGCCAGCAGCCTCGGGAACGATGGCTACACCTTC. Translation gives CASSLGNDGYTF.

The V call is TRBV10-3, the J call TRBJ2-7; 7 bases agree with TRBD1. Per germline, CDR1 ENHRY and CDR2 SYGVKD. V shed 4 bases and J 0 bases; nucleotides not matched to a gene: 6. The CDR3 extends over 15 amino acids. CDR3 in amino acids: CAISGQGDLSYEQYF. DNA for the CDR3: TGTGCCATCAGTGGACAGGGAGACCTCTCCTACGAGCAGTACTTC.

The chain recombines TRBV7-6 with TRBJ2-5; TRBD2 agrees at 7 bases. CDR1 and CDR2 (germline): SGHVS, FNYEAQ. V lost 5 bases, J lost 2 bases, and 8 bases stayed unmatched. CDR3 length: 15 residues. The DNA of the CDR3 is TGTGCCAGCAGCCTTGGGGGGGGTCCGCAAGAGACCCAGTACTTC. This codes for CASSLGGGPQETQYF.

The chain carries TRBV6-5 and TRBJ2-1, with D unclear. This CDR3 has 14 amino acids. Germline V gene data show CDR1 as MNHEY and CDR2 as SVGAGI. V shed 8 bases and J shed 2 bases, with 13 bases lying between them. The CDR3, as DNA: TGTGCCAGCGTCGAGGTGGATCCCTACAATGAGCAGTTCTTC. Translated: CASVEVDPYNEQFF.

The V call is TRBV9, the J call TRBJ2-5; tentatively, D is TRBD1 (5 bases). The V end was cut by 3 bases, the J end by 1 base, with 16 bases between. CDR1 and CDR2 (germline): SGDLS, YYNGEE. The length of the CDR3 is 16 residues. CDR3 amino acids: CASSGGSGQGQETQYF. CDR3 sequence (DNA): TGTGCCAGCAGCGGTGGTTCTGGGCAGGGCCAAGAGACCCAGTACTTC.

V usage is TRBV3-1 (or the pseudogene TRBV3-2) and J usage is TRBJ1-1, with 10 bases matching TRBD1. V shed 3 bases, J shed 5 bases, and the junction held 9 bases outside the gene matches. Germline loops: CDR1 LGHDT, CDR2 YNNKEL (reference sequence). This CDR3 has 16 amino acids. The CDR3 here is CASSHRQGALGTEAFF. The CDR3 DNA sequence: TGTGCCAGCAGCCATCGACAGGGGGCGCTGGGAACTGAAGCTTTCTTT.

CDR3 sequence reads: CASSQFGTERNEKLFF. In DNA, the CDR3 is TGTGCCAGCAGCCAATTCGGGACAGAACGTAATGAAAAACTGTTTTTT. This chain joins TRBV11-3 and TRBJ1-4; TRBD1 aligns across 7 bases. CDR3 length: 16 residues. The junction had 10 bases not matched to a gene; V was cut back by 5 bases and J by 4 bases. Germline V gene sequence: CDR1 SGHNT, CDR2 YENEEA.

The chain uses TRBV7-3 and TRBJ1-1; no clear D. The CDR3 covers 13 residues. Germline V gene data show CDR1 as SGHTA and CDR2 as FQGTGA. Between the trimmed V and J ends, which lost 5 bases and 4 bases, there was a span of 11 bases. The DNA of the CDR3 is TGTGCCAGCAGCGAAGAACCAGGCACTGAAGCTTTCTTT. This sequence encodes CASSEEPGTEAFF.

J is TRBJ2-3 and V is TRBV4-1, with TRBD2 matching over 7 bases. V was pared by 1 base and J by 3 bases, with 7 bases of the junction left unmatched. The CDR3 extends over 16 amino acids. Germline lookup yields CDR1 MGHRA and CDR2 YSYEKL. The CDR3 loop is CASSQVRREFTDTQYF. CDR3 coding DNA: TGCGCCAGCAGCCAAGTGCGGCGGGAGTTTACAGATACGCAGTATTTT.

This chain connects TRBV6-4 to TRBJ1-6; D call uncertain. The CDR3 covers 14 residues. Germline assignment: CDR1 MRHNA and CDR2 SNTAGT. V was cut by 2 bases and J by 7 bases, with 9 bases left in between. In DNA form, the CDR3 reads TGTGCCAGCAGTGACAGCCCACCGAATTCACCCCTCCACTTT. Translated: CASSDSPPNSPLHF.

This clone was found a few times. The chain has TRBV10-3 and TRBJ1-5; 7 bases align to TRBD1. V shed 2 bases, J shed 3 bases, and the junction held 1 base outside the gene matches. Germline V lookup: CDR1 ENHRY, CDR2 SYGVKD. This CDR3 has 14 amino acids. The CDR3 DNA is TGTGCCATCAGTGAGGGGACAGTCAATCAGCCCCAGCATTTT. As protein: CAISEGTVNQPQHF.

In DNA, the CDR3 is TGTGCCAGCAGCTTAAGCGGAGCGGGAGTATCCAGAGAGACCCAGTACTTC. This codes for CASSLSGAGVSRETQYF. This chain uses TRBV7-8 with TRBJ2-5; 8 nucleotides line up with TRBD2. V lost 2 bases and J lost 4; bases outside the gene matches: 12. This CDR3 is 17 amino acids long. Germline CDR1 is SGHVS and CDR2 is FQNEAQ.

The chain employs TRBV6-1 and TRBJ2-5, with D uncertain. V was cut by 1 base and J by 0 bases, with 9 bases left in between. Germline lookup yields CDR1 MNHNS and CDR2 SASEGT. The CDR3 consists of 15 residues. CDR3 region: CASSEGWLYQETQYF. CDR3 DNA: TGTGCCAGCAGTGAAGGGTGGCTGTACCAAGAGACCCAGTACTTC.

The chain recombines TRBV30 with TRBJ1-5; 9 nucleotides align to TRBD1. CDR1 and CDR2 from the germline V gene are GTSNPN and SVGIG (reference sequence). With V trimmed by 7 bases and J by 1 base, 2 bases remained unmatched. The CDR3 has 13 residues. CDR3 coding DNA: TGTGCCTCGGGACAGGGAAGCAATCAGCCCCAGCATTTT. Amino acid sequence: CASGQGSNQPQHF. Full variable domain (remainder filled in from reference TRBV30 and TRBJ1-5): SQTIHQWPATLVQPVGSPLSLECTVEGTSNPNLYWYRQAAGRGLQLLFYSVGIGQISSEVPQNLSASRPQDRQFILSSKKLLLSDSGFYLCASGQGSNQPQHFGDGTRLSIL.

This clone was recorded a few times. The J gene is TRBJ2-3, the V gene TRBV4-1; TRBD2 might be the D (6 bases). V was clipped by 4 bases and J by 2 bases, with 16 bases between them. CDR3 length: 16 amino acids. The germline V gene encodes CDR1 MGHRA and CDR2 YSYEKL. The CDR3 coding sequence is TGCGCCAGCAGCCCCGGGAATAGCGGCAACACAGATACGCAGTATTTT. Amino acids: CASSPGNSGNTDTQYF.

This sequence joins TRBV3-1 (or the pseudogene TRBV3-2) and TRBJ2-7; D possibly corresponds to TRBD1 (5 bases). V shed 5 bases and J shed 6 bases, with 14 bases lying between them. The CDR3 sequence is 13 residues long. Germline loops: CDR1 LGHDT, CDR2 YNNKEL (reference sequence). CDR3 DNA sequence: TGTGCCAGCAGCTCTTACTCAGGGTTCGAGCAGTACTTC. Its translation is CASSSYSGFEQYF.

The V call is TRBV11-2, the J call TRBJ2-1; D gene ambiguous. With 0 bases removed from V and 3 bases from J, the gap between germline ends came to 6 bases. CDR1 and CDR2 (germline): SGHAT, FQNNGV. The CDR3 sequence is 14 residues long. CDR3 in DNA: TGTGCCAGCAGCTTAGAAACTCACTACAATGAGCAGTTCTTC. The encoded protein is CASSLETHYNEQFF.

The V and J genes are TRBV28 and TRBJ2-7; a possible D gene is TRBD1 (5 bases). There are 12 residues in the CDR3. The V end lost 6 bases, the J end lost 7 bases, and 13 bases lay between the germline ends. CDR1 and CDR2 from the germline V gene are MDHEN and SYDVKM. The CDR3, as DNA: TGTGCCAGCAGCCTGGGGTCAGGGGAGCAGTACTTC. This translates into CASSLGSGEQYF.

This clone was detected a few times. The genes are TRBV7-9 and TRBJ1-6; D is undetermined. Trimming took 0 bases from V and 10 from J, leaving 16 bases between them. The CDR3 loop spans 16 amino acids. CDR1 and CDR2 from the germline V gene are SEHNR and FQNEAQ (reference sequence). CDR3 region: CASSLAQAGRASPLHF. DNA for the CDR3: TGTGCCAGCAGCTTAGCGCAGGCGGGGAGGGCCTCACCCCTCCACTTT.

A single count supports this clone. The rearrangement links TRBV5-1 to TRBJ2-1, with TRBD2 matching over 7 bases. With V trimmed by 4 bases and J by 8 bases, 12 bases remained unmatched. Germline-derived CDR1 and CDR2 are SGHRS and YFSETQ. This CDR3 is built from 15 residues. This CDR3 reads CASSPRAGSGDEQFF. The CDR3 nucleotides read TGCGCCAGCAGCCCTCGCGCAGGGAGCGGGGATGAGCAGTTCTTC.

The V and J genes are TRBV7-9 and TRBJ1-2; TRBD1 is a possible D gene (6 bases). The germline gives CDR1 SEHNR, CDR2 FQNEAQ (reference sequence). CDR3 size: 13 residues. The ends were cut back, 0 bases at V and 6 bases at J, with 8 bases in the middle. The CDR3 here is CASSLANRDGYTF. CDR3 bases: TGTGCCAGCAGCTTAGCGAACAGGGATGGCTACACCTTC.